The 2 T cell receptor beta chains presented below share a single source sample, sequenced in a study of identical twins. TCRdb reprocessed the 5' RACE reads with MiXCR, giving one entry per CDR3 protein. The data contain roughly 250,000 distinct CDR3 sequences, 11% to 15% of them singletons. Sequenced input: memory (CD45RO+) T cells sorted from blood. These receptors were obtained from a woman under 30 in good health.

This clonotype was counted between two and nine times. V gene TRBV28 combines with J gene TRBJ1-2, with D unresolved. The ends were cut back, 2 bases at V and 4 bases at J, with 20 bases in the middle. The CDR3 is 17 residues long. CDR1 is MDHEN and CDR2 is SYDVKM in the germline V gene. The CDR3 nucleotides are TGTGCCAGCAGTTTACCCACCGGCGGAGGTTTGATCTATGGCTACACCTTC. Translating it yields CASSLPTGGGLIYGYTF.

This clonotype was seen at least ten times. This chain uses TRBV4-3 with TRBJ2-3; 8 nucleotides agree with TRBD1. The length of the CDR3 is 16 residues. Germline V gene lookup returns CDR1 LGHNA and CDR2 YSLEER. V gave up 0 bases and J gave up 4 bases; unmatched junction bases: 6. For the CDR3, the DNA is TGCGCCAGCAGCCAAGATCCCAGGGGGCACGCAGATACGCAGTATTTT. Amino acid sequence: CASSQDPRGHADTQYF.